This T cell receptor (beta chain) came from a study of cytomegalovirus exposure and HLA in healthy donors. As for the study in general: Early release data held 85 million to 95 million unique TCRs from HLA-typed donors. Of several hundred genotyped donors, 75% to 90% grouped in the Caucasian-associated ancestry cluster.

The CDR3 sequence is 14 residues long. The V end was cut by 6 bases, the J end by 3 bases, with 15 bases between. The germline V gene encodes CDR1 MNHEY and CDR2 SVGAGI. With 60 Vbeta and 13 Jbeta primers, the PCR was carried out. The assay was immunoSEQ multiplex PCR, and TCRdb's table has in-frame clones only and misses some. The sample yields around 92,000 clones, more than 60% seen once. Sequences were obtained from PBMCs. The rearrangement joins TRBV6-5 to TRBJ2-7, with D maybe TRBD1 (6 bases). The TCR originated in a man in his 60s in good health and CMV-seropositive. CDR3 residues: CASRDPGQYYEQYF. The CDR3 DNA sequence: TGTGCCAGCAGGGATCCGGGACAATACTACGAGCAGTACTTC.